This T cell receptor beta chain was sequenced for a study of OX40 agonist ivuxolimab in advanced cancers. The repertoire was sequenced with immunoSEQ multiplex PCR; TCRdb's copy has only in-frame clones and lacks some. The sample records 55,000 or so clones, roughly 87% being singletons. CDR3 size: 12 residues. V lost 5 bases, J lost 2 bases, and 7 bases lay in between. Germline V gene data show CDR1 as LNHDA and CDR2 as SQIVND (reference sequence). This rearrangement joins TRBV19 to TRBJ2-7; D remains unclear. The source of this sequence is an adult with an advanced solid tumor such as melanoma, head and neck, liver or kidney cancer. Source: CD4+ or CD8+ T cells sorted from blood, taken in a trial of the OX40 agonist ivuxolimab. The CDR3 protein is CASSPDTYEQYF. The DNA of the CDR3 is TGTGCCAGTAGTCCCGACACCTACGAGCAGTACTTC.